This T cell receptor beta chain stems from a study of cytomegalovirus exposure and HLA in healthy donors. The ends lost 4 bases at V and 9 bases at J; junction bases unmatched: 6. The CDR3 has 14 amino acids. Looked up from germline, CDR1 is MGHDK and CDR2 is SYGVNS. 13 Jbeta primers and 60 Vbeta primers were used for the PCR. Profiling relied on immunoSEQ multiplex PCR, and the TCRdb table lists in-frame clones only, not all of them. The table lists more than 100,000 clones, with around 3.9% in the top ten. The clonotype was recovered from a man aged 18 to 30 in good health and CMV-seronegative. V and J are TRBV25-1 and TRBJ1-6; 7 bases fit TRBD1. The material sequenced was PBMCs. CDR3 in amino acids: CASSGTQGPSPLHF. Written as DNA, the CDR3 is TGTGCCAGCAGTGGGACACAGGGGCCTTCACCCCTCCACTTT.